This TCR beta chain was sequenced for a study of blood T cell repertoires in COVID-19. Turning to the study itself: Both acute and convalescent COVID-19 samples were obtained from the United States, Italy and Spain. Sources were T cells, B-cell-depleted T cells, or PBMCs; the material itself was cDNA or gDNA.

V lost 1 base, J lost 2 bases, and 9 bases lay in between. The CDR3 is 15 amino acids. The germline V gene has CDR1 SGHNT and CDR2 YYREEE (reference sequence). How the authors handled the data: Reference gene primer amplification yielded estimated nucleated cell counts. The data were produced by immunoSEQ multiplex PCR, yet TCRdb's version contains in-frame clones alone and is incomplete. The DNA was the basis for D and trimming; V, J and clone size are from that table. The sample yields 300,000 to 400,000 clones, more than 70% seen once. Sequencing used peripheral blood. This chain links TRBV5-4 with TRBJ2-2; D is perhaps TRBD1 (6 bases). This TCR was sampled from a man aged 30 to 39 with active or convalescent COVID-19. CDR3 sequence reads: CASSLKGHNTGELFF. The CDR3 DNA is TGTGCCAGCAGCTTGAAGGGACACAACACCGGGGAGCTGTTTTTT.